The sequence of this T cell receptor beta chain was determined in a study of cytomegalovirus exposure and HLA in healthy donors. Overall study: In a previous analysis, 110 million or so unique TCR beta sequences were found from approximately 180 million T cells.

Study outcomes and limitations: Cytomegalovirus status, reportedly, was diagnosed with high specificity and sensitivity by the classifier.

PCR involved 60 Vbeta and 13 Jbeta primers. The assay was immunoSEQ multiplex PCR, and TCRdb's table has in-frame clones only and misses some. This sample has 75,000 to 100,000 clones, with about 80% found just once. Worth noting for this clone: Its antigen is unknown.

The germline V gene encodes CDR1 SGHVS and CDR2 FQNEAQ. The CDR3 sequence is 18 residues long. J was trimmed by 0 bases and V by 4 bases; bases with no gene match: 3. The V and J genes are TRBV7-8 and TRBJ2-1; the match to TRBD2 covers 16 bases. The clonotype originates from a man aged 55 to 70 in good health and CMV-seropositive. The sequenced sample consisted of PBMCs. The CDR3 is CASSWGLAGGSSYNEQFF. The CDR3 nucleotides are TGTGCCAGCAGCTGGGGACTAGCGGGGGGGAGCTCCTACAATGAGCAGTTCTTC.